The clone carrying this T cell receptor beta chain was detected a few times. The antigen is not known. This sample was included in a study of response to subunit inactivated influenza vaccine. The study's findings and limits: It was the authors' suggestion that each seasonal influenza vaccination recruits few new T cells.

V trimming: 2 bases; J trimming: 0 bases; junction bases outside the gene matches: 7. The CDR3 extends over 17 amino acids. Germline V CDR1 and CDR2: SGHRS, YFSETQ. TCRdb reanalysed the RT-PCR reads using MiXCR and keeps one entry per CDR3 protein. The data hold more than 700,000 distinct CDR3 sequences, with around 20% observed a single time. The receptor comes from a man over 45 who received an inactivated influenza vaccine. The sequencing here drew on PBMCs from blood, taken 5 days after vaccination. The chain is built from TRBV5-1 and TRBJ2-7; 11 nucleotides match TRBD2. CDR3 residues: CASSLKPSGGTSYEQYF. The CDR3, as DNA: TGCGCCAGCAGCTTAAAGCCTAGCGGGGGGACCTCCTACGAGCAGTACTTC.